The T cell receptor beta chain described here comes from a study of T-cell reconstitution after alpha-beta-depleted transplantation in children. The germline V gene has CDR1 SGHRS and CDR2 YFSETQ. The CDR3 runs 14 residues. J gave up 5 bases and V 7 bases, and 6 bases lay outside the gene matches. Unique molecular identifiers tagged the TCRbeta library. TCRdb independently ran MiXCR on the PCR reads; one entry per CDR3 protein. The sample yields about 270,000 distinct CDR3 sequences, 9.9% seen once. This clonotype has at least ten counts. The material sequenced was PBMCs from the stem cell graft donor, taken from the stem cell graft. The receptor's source is a human donor who donated a stem cell graft to a child with SCID. This chain links TRBV5-1 with TRBJ2-2; 9 bases fit TRBD1. DNA of the CDR3: TGCGCCAGCGCGGGACAGGGAAATACCGGGGAGCTGTTTTTT. It specifies CASAGQGNTGELFF.